This T cell receptor (beta chain) was captured by sequencing in a study of cytomegalovirus exposure and HLA in healthy donors. General study points: A prior analysis recorded that most TCR beta V segments were productive about 87% or about 30% of the time.

V lost 2 bases and J 2 bases, leaving 21 bases between the germline ends. CDR1 SGHAT and CDR2 FQNNGV come from the germline V gene. The CDR3 runs to 18 residues. The table lists this clone with a count of one. No antigen is known for it. The PCR made use of 60 Vbeta and 13 Jbeta primers. Data came from immunoSEQ multiplex PCR; TCRdb stores just in-frame clones and leaves some out. The sample lists 150,000 to 200,000 clones; 86% were seen once. Sequencing was performed on PBMCs. The chain couples TRBV11-2 to TRBJ1-2; D might be TRBD1 (6 bases). This receptor was identified in a woman between 18 and 29 years old in good health and CMV-seronegative. The CDR3 here is CASSLLGRGKGSNYGYTF. The DNA for the CDR3 is TGTGCCAGCAGCTTATTAGGGAGGGGGAAGGGGTCAAACTATGGCTACACCTTC.